Following are 2 T cell receptor beta chains from one sample sequenced in a study of CD8+ T cells in alopecia areata. RNA was isolated and reverse transcribed to cDNA, the sequencing template. The data were produced by immunoSEQ multiplex PCR, yet TCRdb's version contains in-frame clones alone and is incomplete. The sample lists about 120,000 clones, about 61% seen once, with 2.8% in the top ten. Material: CD4+ T cells sorted from blood. The receptors come from a human donor in good health.

The CDR3 reads CASSLGRGSLAKNIQYF. Here the CDR3 DNA reads TGTGCCAGCAGCTTGGGCCGGGGTTCATTGGCCAAAAACATTCAGTACTTC. This sequence joins TRBV7-2 and TRBJ2-4; D is perhaps TRBD2 (5 bases). Trimming removed 3 bases from V and 1 base from J, with 16 bases in between. Germline V gives CDR1 SGHTA, CDR2 FQGNSA. The CDR3 has 17 residues.

The CDR3 spells CASSYDGNYGYTF. In DNA, the CDR3 is TGTGCCAGCAGTTACGACGGGAACTATGGCTACACCTTC. J is TRBJ1-2 and V is TRBV6-5; D uncertain. Looked up from germline, CDR1 is MNHEY and CDR2 is SVGAGI. The CDR3 spans 13 residues. Between the trimmed V and J ends, which lost 2 bases and 2 bases, there was a span of 6 bases.